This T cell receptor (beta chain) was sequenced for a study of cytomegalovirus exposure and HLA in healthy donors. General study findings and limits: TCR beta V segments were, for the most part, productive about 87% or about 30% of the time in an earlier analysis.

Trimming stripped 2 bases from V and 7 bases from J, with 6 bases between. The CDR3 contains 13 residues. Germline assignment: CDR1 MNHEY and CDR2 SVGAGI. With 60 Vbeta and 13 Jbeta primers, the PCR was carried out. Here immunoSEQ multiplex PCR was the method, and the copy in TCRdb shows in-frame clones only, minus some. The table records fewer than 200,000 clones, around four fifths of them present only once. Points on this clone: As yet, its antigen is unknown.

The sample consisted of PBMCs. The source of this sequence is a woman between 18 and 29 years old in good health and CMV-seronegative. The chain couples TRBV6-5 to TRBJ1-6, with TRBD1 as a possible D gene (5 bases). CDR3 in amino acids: CASSYRQNSPLHF. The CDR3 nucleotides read TGTGCCAGCAGTTACCGACAGAATTCACCCCTCCACTTT.